This TCR beta chain was documented in a study of memory CD4+ T cells and cytomegalovirus serostatus. V was trimmed by 0 bases and J by 2 bases, leaving 13 bases between them. The CDR3 covers 16 residues. Germline V gene lookup returns CDR1 LGHNA and CDR2 YSLEER. Single viable CD3+CD4+CD8-CD45RO+ cells were sorted as the memory CD4+ T cells. Assay: immunoSEQ multiplex PCR; the TCRdb copy retains only in-frame clones and omits some. The data hold 52,000 or so clones, with around 78% observed a single time. This receptor was taken from an adult in good health and CMV-seronegative. Sequencing used memory CD4+ T cells from blood. The chain links TRBV4-3 to TRBJ1-2; D not certain. The CDR3 reads CASSQDIGRLNYGYTF. CDR3 DNA sequence: TGCGCCAGCAGCCAAGATATAGGACGGCTAAACTATGGCTACACCTTC.